One sample yielded the 26 T cell receptor beta chains listed below, sequenced in a study of chemoradiotherapy in HPV16-positive cancers (dated by TCRdb to 2021 to 2024). The library was obtained by the immunoSEQ multiplex PCR assay. TCRdb retrieved this table from immuneACCESS and kept in-frame rearrangements only. Not all clones are present; in checked studies, unresolved V genes account for under half, and no reason is known for the remainder. Within this sample are 25,000 to 40,000 clones, with about 91% of them counted one time only. 4.5% to 6% of the sample is in the top ten clones. Sample: blood, taken from a patient who underwent chemoradiotherapy. The receptors stem from a human donor with HPV-associated anogenital cancer.

V gene TRBV7-8 combines with J gene TRBJ1-5; D uncertain. The CDR3 spans 13 residues. Per the germline V gene, CDR1 is SGHVS and CDR2 is FQNEAQ. V gave up 1 base and J gave up 2 bases, with 3 bases separating them. This CDR3 is CASSLDRNQPQHF. CDR3 in DNA: TGTGCCAGCAGCTTAGACCGCAATCAGCCCCAGCATTTT.

The chain has TRBV9 and TRBJ2-2, with D perhaps matching TRBD2 (7 bases). The CDR3 is made up of 18 amino acids. CDR1 and CDR2 from the germline V gene are SGDLS and YYNGEE. Deletions cut 4 bases from V and 2 bases from J, with 21 bases between. CDR3 residues: CASSLLGAGVYNTGELFF. The CDR3, as DNA: TGTGCCAGCAGCCTATTGGGGGCGGGGGTGTACAACACCGGGGAGCTGTTTTTT.

V usage is TRBV5-4 and J usage is TRBJ2-7; 16 positions match TRBD2. After removal of 3 bases from V and 6 bases from J, the junction contained 6 bases not matched to a gene. CDR3 length equals 16 residues. In germline, CDR1 is SGHNT, CDR2 YYREEE (reference sequence). CDR3 amino acids: CASSSGLAGGPSEQYF. The CDR3 DNA is TGTGCCAGCAGCTCGGGACTAGCGGGAGGGCCCTCCGAGCAGTACTTC.

CDR3 nucleotides: TGCGCCAGCAGCCAAAGGGGCCAGGACTATGGCTACACCTTC. Translating it yields CASSQRGQDYGYTF. The chain carries TRBV5-1 and TRBJ1-2, with D perhaps TRBD1 (5 bases). The CDR3 length is 14 residues. Between the trimmed V and J ends, which lost 4 bases and 3 bases, there was a span of 13 bases. The V gene's germline CDR1 is SGHRS and CDR2 YFSETQ.

The chain couples TRBV6-1 to TRBJ1-2; D is uncertain. The CDR3 loop spans 14 amino acids. Looked up from germline, CDR1 is MNHNS and CDR2 is SASEGT. Deletions cut 0 bases from V and 3 bases from J, with 8 bases between. The CDR3 region has the DNA TGTGCCAGCAGTGAAGCCGGTAGGGACTATGGCTACACCTTC. Amino acid sequence: CASSEAGRDYGYTF.

This chain uses TRBV9 with TRBJ2-7, with TRBD1 matching 7 bases. This CDR3 has 16 amino acids. V lost 2 bases and J lost 1; bases outside the gene matches: 9. Germline lookup yields CDR1 SGDLS and CDR2 YYNGEE. The CDR3 region is CASSVGPGTASYEQYF. The CDR3, as DNA: TGTGCCAGCAGCGTGGGGCCCGGGACAGCGTCCTACGAGCAGTACTTC. Filled out from reference TRBV9 and TRBJ2-7, the complete variable domain reads DSGVTQTPKHLITATGQRVTLRCSPRSGDLSVYWYQQSLDQGLQFLIQYYNGEERAKGNILERFSAQQFPDLHSELNLSSLELGDSALYFCASSVGPGTASYEQYFGPGTRLTVT.

The V call is TRBV5-6, the J call TRBJ1-6; TRBD1 aligns across 12 bases. The V gene's germline CDR1 is SGHDT and CDR2 YYEEEE. This CDR3 has 14 residues. Trimming removed 4 bases from V and 9 bases from J; junction bases left unmatched: 2. Here the CDR3 reads CASSPGQGASPLHF. CDR3 nucleotides: TGTGCCAGCAGCCCGGGACAGGGGGCTTCACCCCTCCACTTT.

This clone has a single count. The genes are TRBV5-1 and TRBJ2-1, with D perhaps matching TRBD1 or TRBD2 (5 bases each). Germline V gives CDR1 SGHRS, CDR2 YFSETQ. The V and J ends lost 3 bases and 7 bases respectively, with 11 bases between them. The CDR3 sequence is 13 residues long. The CDR3, as DNA: TGCGCCAGCAGCTCCGGGACGAAGAATGAGCAGTTCTTC. Amino acid sequence: CASSSGTKNEQFF.

This chain uses TRBV18 with TRBJ2-5; D unclear. The DNA end is a closer match to TRBJ2-7, so the J assignment may be wrong. Germline CDR1 KGHSH, CDR2 LQKENI. The CDR3 runs to 14 residues. CDR3 DNA: TGTGCCAGCTCACCTACCGGGCCTCGCAACGAGCAGTACTTC. Translating it yields CASSPTGPRNEQYF.

The gene calls are TRBV19 and TRBJ2-3; possibly TRBD2 for D (6 bases). V gave up 8 bases and J gave up 0 bases, with 27 bases separating them. Germline CDR1 reads LNHDA; CDR2 reads SQIVND (reference sequence). The CDR3 consists of 19 residues. The DNA for the CDR3 is TGTGCCAGTTCGGGGCCGAAAGATAGCGGACACCCTAGCACAGATACGCAGTATTTT. This gives the protein CASSGPKDSGHPSTDTQYF.

This chain links TRBV27 with TRBJ1-5; D ambiguous. The CDR3 has 17 amino acids. V lost 3 bases, J lost 0 bases, and 15 bases lay in between. CDR1 and CDR2 from the germline V gene are MNHEY and SMNVEV (reference sequence). The CDR3 coding sequence is TGTGCCAGCAGTTTGTCCGCCGGGGAATATAGCAATCAGCCCCAGCATTTT. Its translation is CASSLSAGEYSNQPQHF.

The chain is built from TRBV23-1 and TRBJ2-3; D gene uncertain. TRBV23-1 is identified as an open reading frame with a role that is uncertain. The CDR3 runs 13 residues. The V end was cut by 2 bases, the J end by 4 bases, with 7 bases between. The CDR3 DNA follows: TGCGCCAGCAGTCAAATGGTGCCAGATACGCAGTATTTT. Protein product: CASSQMVPDTQYF.

The chain couples TRBV28 to TRBJ1-2; weak D call: TRBD1 (6 bases). V lost 2 bases, J lost 2 bases, and 9 bases lay in between. Germline assignment: CDR1 MDHEN and CDR2 SYDVKM. The CDR3 extends over 14 amino acids. This CDR3 is CASSLGGGNYGYTF. The CDR3 DNA sequence: TGTGCCAGCAGTTTAGGCGGGGGCAACTATGGCTACACCTTC.

The chain has TRBV11-2 and TRBJ1-3; the D is unclear. The germline gives CDR1 SGHAT, CDR2 FQNNGV. Trimming took off 1 base at V and 0 bases at J, with 10 bases between the two ends. This CDR3 is built from 16 residues. The CDR3 region is CASSLGQTLSGNTIYF. DNA of the CDR3: TGTGCCAGCAGCTTAGGGCAGACCCTCTCTGGAAACACCATATATTTT.

This clone has only one observation. The genes are TRBV18 and TRBJ1-5, with 8 bases lining up with TRBD1. With 2 bases clipped from V and 0 bases from J, the junction kept 0 bases outside the gene matches. This CDR3 has 15 amino acids. Per the germline V gene, CDR1 is KGHSH and CDR2 is LQKENI. The CDR3 DNA reads TGTGCCAGCTCACCAGGGACAGGTAGCAATCAGCCCCAGCATTTT. This codes for CASSPGTGSNQPQHF.

This rearrangement joins TRBV28 to TRBJ2-7; possibly TRBD2 for D (5 bases). V lost 7 bases and J lost 5, with 15 bases in between. This CDR3 spans 13 amino acids. Germline CDR1 MDHEN, CDR2 SYDVKM. The DNA of the CDR3 is TGTGCCAGCATCAACGAGGGTCGGCACGAGCAGTACTTC. Encoded protein: CASINEGRHEQYF.

The rearrangement links TRBV6-1 to TRBJ2-5; 7 positions match TRBD1. V lost 8 bases, J lost 4 bases, and 13 bases stayed unmatched. The CDR3 totals 15 residues. The germline V gene encodes CDR1 MNHNS and CDR2 SASEGT. CDR3 sequence: CASGPGQDGGETQYF. As DNA, the CDR3 is TGTGCCAGCGGACCCGGACAGGATGGGGGAGAGACCCAGTACTTC.

This clone was recorded only once. CDR3 protein: CATSRDEGNQPQHF. Here the CDR3 DNA reads TGTGCCACCAGCAGAGATGAGGGAAATCAGCCCCAGCATTTT. V is TRBV15 and J is TRBJ1-5; D not resolved. V lost 0 bases and J lost 4, with 7 bases in between. Germline assignment: CDR1 LNHNV and CDR2 YYDKDF (reference sequence). The length of the CDR3 is 14 residues. The complete variable domain, with remaining parts taken from reference TRBV15 and TRBJ1-5, reads DAMVIQNPRYQVTQFGKPVTLSCSQTLNHNVMYWYQQKSSQAPKLLFHYYDKDFNNEADTPDNFQSRRPNTSFCFLDIRSPGLGDTAMYLCATSRDEGNQPQHFGDGTRLSIL.

CDR3 sequence: CASRAGGGDYEQYF. The DNA for the CDR3 is TGTGCCAGCAGAGCCGGGGGGGGTGACTACGAGCAGTACTTC. The gene calls are TRBV28 and TRBJ2-5, with 8 positions matching TRBD2. The J call is uncertain, as TRBJ2-7 better fits the DNA end. Germline assignment: CDR1 MDHEN and CDR2 SYDVKM. This CDR3 spans 14 amino acids.

The chain couples TRBV12-5 to TRBJ1-1; a weak D match, TRBD1 (6 bases). V dropped 1 base and J dropped 1 base, with 7 bases sitting between them. This CDR3 spans 14 amino acids. The germline CDR1 and CDR2 sequences are LGHNT and FRNRAP. Here the CDR3 reads CASGLGQANTEAFF. The CDR3 DNA sequence: TGTGCTAGTGGTTTGGGACAGGCGAACACTGAAGCTTTCTTT.

This clone was seen only once. V gene TRBV19 combines with J gene TRBJ1-5, with 10 bases matching TRBD1. V shed 10 bases, J shed 6 bases, and the junction held 12 bases outside the gene matches. Per the germline V gene, CDR1 is LNHDA and CDR2 is SQIVND (reference sequence). The CDR3 is 15 residues long. The CDR3 DNA reads TGTGCCACCTCAGGACAGGGGGTGAGAGTTCAGCCCCAGCATTTT. It codes for CATSGQGVRVQPQHF.

This clone came up once. The rearrangement uses TRBV5-6 and TRBJ2-3; D gene uncertain. The length of the CDR3 is 15 residues. Trimming took off 2 bases at V and 1 base at J, with 11 bases between the two ends. The germline V gene has CDR1 SGHDT and CDR2 YYEEEE. CDR3: CASSLGPPGTDTQYF. The CDR3 DNA follows: TGTGCCAGCAGCTTAGGCCCCCCGGGCACAGATACGCAGTATTTT.

The V and J genes are TRBV30 and TRBJ1-2; D remains ambiguous. The CDR3 totals 12 residues. Trimming removed 3 bases from V and 2 bases from J, with 7 bases in between. Germline V lookup: CDR1 GTSNPN, CDR2 SVGIG (reference sequence). The CDR3 loop reads CAWSGMNYGYTF. DNA for the CDR3: TGTGCCTGGAGCGGTATGAACTATGGCTACACCTTC.

This clone has only a few counts. In the same sample, other DNA sequences code for this CDR3. The chain is built from TRBV2 and TRBJ2-7; D remains ambiguous. This CDR3 spans 15 amino acids. V was shortened by 0 bases and J by 3 bases, with 12 bases between the two germline ends. Germline values: CDR1 SNHLY, CDR2 FYNNEI. In DNA form, the CDR3 reads TGTGCCAGCAGTGAAGCGAATACATTCGTCTACGAGCAGTACTTC. Protein product: CASSEANTFVYEQYF.

The chain recombines TRBV6-1 with TRBJ2-2; maybe TRBD1 (5 bases). Germline V gene data show CDR1 as MNHNS and CDR2 as SASEGT. The CDR3 loop spans 14 amino acids. The V and J ends lost 7 bases and 0 bases respectively, with 9 bases between them. CDR3 in DNA: TGTGCCAGCATTCAGGGCACGAACACCGGGGAGCTGTTTTTT. Residues: CASIQGTNTGELFF.

The V and J genes are TRBV5-3 and TRBJ1-1, with unresolved D. TRBV5-3 is filed as an ORF, its function uncertain. The CDR3 spans 12 residues. V gave up 8 bases and J gave up 3 bases, with 11 bases separating them. The CDR3 DNA reads as TGTGCCAGCGGACGGAGGTACACTGAAGCTTTCTTT. Protein: CASGRRYTEAFF.